The 27 T cell receptor beta chains below were found in one sample sequenced in a study of OX40 agonist ivuxolimab in advanced cancers. Libraries were prepared by immunoSEQ multiplex PCR; TCRdb keeps only in-frame clonotypes and omits some of them. The sample lists under 20,000 clones, 75% to 85% seen once, with about 14% in the top ten. Source: CD4+ or CD8+ T cells sorted from blood, taken in a trial of the OX40 agonist ivuxolimab. Receptor source: an adult with an advanced solid tumor such as melanoma, head and neck, liver or kidney cancer.

The chain is built from TRBV4-1 and TRBJ2-2; no definite D call. The V and J ends lost 5 bases and 4 bases respectively, with 2 bases between them. CDR3 length: 11 amino acids. Looked up from germline, CDR1 is MGHRA and CDR2 is YSYEKL. This chain's CDR3 is CASSFTGELFF. For the CDR3, the DNA is TGCGCCAGCAGCTTCACCGGGGAGCTGTTTTTT.

This clone has just one count. The chain recombines TRBV12-5 with TRBJ2-1, with 7 bases that match TRBD2. The germline V gene encodes CDR1 LGHNT and CDR2 FRNRAP. The junction had 6 bases not matched to a gene; V was cut back by 3 bases and J by 7 bases. CDR3 size: 14 residues. The CDR3: CASGFGAGSNEQFF. CDR3 DNA sequence: TGTGCTAGTGGTTTTGGAGCGGGGAGTAATGAGCAGTTCTTC.

This clone was recorded only once. J is TRBJ1-3 and V is TRBV4-2; TRBD1 is a possible D gene (5 bases). With 3 bases removed from V and 2 bases from J, the gap between germline ends came to 11 bases. This CDR3 spans 15 amino acids. CDR1 and CDR2 from the germline V gene are LGHNA and YNFKEQ. This CDR3 reads CASSQAGGAGNTIYF. The CDR3 coding sequence is TGTGCCAGCAGCCAGGCCGGGGGGGCTGGAAACACCATATATTTT.

This chain connects TRBV27 to TRBJ2-2, with unresolved D. CDR3 length: 13 amino acids. Germline assignment: CDR1 MNHEY and CDR2 SMNVEV (reference sequence). V lost 7 bases to trimming and J lost 0 bases, with 6 bases between them. The CDR3 is CASKRSNTGELFF. The CDR3 bases are TGTGCCAGCAAACGATCGAACACCGGGGAGCTGTTTTTT.

This chain links TRBV5-1 with TRBJ2-1, with D hard to call. CDR3 length: 14 residues. Germline CDR1 reads SGHRS; CDR2 reads YFSETQ. V lost 5 bases and J 5 bases, leaving 14 bases between the germline ends. The chain's CDR3 is CASRRLGNNNEQFF. The CDR3 DNA reads TGCGCCAGCAGGAGACTGGGAAACAACAATGAGCAGTTCTTC.

This clone was counted a single time. V is TRBV5-6 and J is TRBJ1-1, with D possibly being TRBD1 (5 bases). CDR1 SGHDT and CDR2 YYEEEE come from the germline V gene. CDR3 length: 17 amino acids. V lost 0 bases and J lost 1, with 16 bases in between. CDR3 coding DNA: TGTGCCAGCAGCTTGGGCCAGGGAGGGAGGCCGAACACTGAAGCTTTCTTT. Amino acid sequence: CASSLGQGGRPNTEAFF.

This rearrangement joins TRBV9 to TRBJ1-3; 9 bases line up with TRBD1. The V gene end was trimmed by 6 bases and the J gene end by 4 bases; junction bases not matched to a gene: 11. Germline V gene data show CDR1 as SGDLS and CDR2 as YYNGEE. This CDR3 region has 16 residues. The CDR3 DNA is TGTGCCAGCAAACGAGGGGACAGGGATTCGGGAAACACCATATATTTT. Translating gives CASKRGDRDSGNTIYF.

The V gene is TRBV6-6, the J gene TRBJ1-1, with 7 bases that match TRBD1. Per germline, CDR1 MNHNY and CDR2 SVGAGI (reference sequence). V shed 4 bases, J shed 4 bases, and the junction held 9 bases outside the gene matches. The CDR3 has 15 amino acids. CDR3 amino acids: CASSSTRQGGTEAFF. In nucleotides, the CDR3 is TGTGCCAGCAGTTCCACCCGACAGGGAGGCACTGAAGCTTTCTTT.

V usage is TRBV5-4 and J usage is TRBJ1-3; D remains ambiguous. Per the germline V gene, CDR1 is SGHNT and CDR2 is YYREEE (reference sequence). This CDR3 has 13 residues. Deletions cut 1 base from V and 3 bases from J, with 5 bases between. CDR3 region: CASSLLGGNTIYF. CDR3 sequence (DNA): TGTGCCAGCAGCTTGTTGGGTGGAAACACCATATATTTT. Filled out from reference TRBV5-4 and TRBJ1-3, the complete variable domain reads ETGVTQSPTHLIKTRGQQVTLRCSSQSGHNTVSWYQQALGQGPQFIFQYYREEENGRGNFPPRFSGLQFPNYSSELNVNALELDDSALYLCASSLLGGNTIYFGEGSWLTVV.

In this sample, this clone turned up a few times. CDR3 amino acids: CASSSPRGPEAFF. CDR3 DNA sequence: TGTGCCAGCAGCTCCCCGAGGGGTCCTGAAGCTTTCTTT. The chain couples TRBV7-9 to TRBJ1-1; D may be TRBD1 (5 bases). Trimming stripped 4 bases from V and 6 bases from J, with 12 bases between. Germline V CDR1 and CDR2: SEHNR, FQNEAQ (reference sequence). The CDR3 is made up of 13 amino acids.

This clone was recorded a few times. The chain carries TRBV6-5 and TRBJ2-7, with 8 bases identical to TRBD2. Germline CDR1 reads MNHEY; CDR2 reads SVGAGI. The CDR3 is 16 amino acids. Unmatched junction bases numbered 4, after V lost 0 bases and J lost 0 bases. The chain's CDR3 is CASSYSSGVSSYEQYF. CDR3 DNA: TGTGCCAGCAGTTACTCTAGCGGGGTGAGCTCCTACGAGCAGTACTTC.

This clone has just a few counts. Other DNA sequences in this specimen translate into the identical CDR3. V and J are TRBV7-2 and TRBJ1-6; D is uncertain. Per germline, CDR1 SGHTA and CDR2 FQGNSA. V shed 6 bases and J shed 1 base, with 7 bases lying between them. The CDR3 is made up of 14 amino acids. Here the CDR3 DNA reads TGTGCCAGCAGGGCCAGGTCCTATAATTCACCCCTCCACTTT. Amino acids: CASRARSYNSPLHF. The variable domain in full, completed from reference TRBV7-2 and TRBJ1-6, reads GAGVSQSPSNKVTEKGKDVELRCDPISGHTALYWYRQSLGQGLEFLIYFQGNSAPDKSGLPSDRFSAERTGGSVSTLTIQRTQQEDSAVYLCASRARSYNSPLHFGNGTRLTVT.

The chain carries TRBV7-9 and TRBJ2-4, with D possibly TRBD2 on 6 matching bases. Germline CDR1 is SEHNR and CDR2 is FQNEAQ (reference sequence). The CDR3 totals 17 residues. Deletions cut 5 bases from V and 1 base from J, with 18 bases between. CDR3 protein: CASSLLGGVSAKNIQYF. The CDR3 nucleotides read TGTGCCAGCAGCCTCCTGGGCGGGGTCTCGGCCAAAAACATTCAGTACTTC.

This chain joins TRBV7-9 and TRBJ1-2; no clear D gene. This CDR3 comprises 14 residues. Germline loops: CDR1 SEHNR, CDR2 FQNEAQ (reference sequence). V lost 4 bases and J 2 bases, leaving 11 bases between the germline ends. The CDR3 DNA reads TGTGCCAGCAGCTCACAAGCCCGGAACTATGGCTACACCTTC. It codes for CASSSQARNYGYTF.

In its sample, this clone was seen once. V and J are TRBV18 and TRBJ2-3, with D perhaps TRBD1 or TRBD2 (5 bases each). This CDR3 comprises 17 residues. Trimming left V 3 bases short and J 1 base short, with 17 bases between. Germline CDR1 KGHSH, CDR2 LQKENI. This CDR3 reads CASSPDGANQGTDTQYF. The CDR3 region has the DNA TGTGCCAGCTCACCCGACGGGGCCAACCAAGGCACAGATACGCAGTATTTT.

The gene calls are TRBV7-3 and TRBJ2-5; D is possibly TRBD1 or TRBD2 (5 bases each). The DNA end is more similar to TRBJ2-7, so the J call may be wrong. This CDR3 is built from 14 residues. Germline V gene lookup returns CDR1 SGHTA and CDR2 FQGTGA. The CDR3 DNA reads TGTGCCAGCAGCCCGGACGGGACCCCCTACGAGCAGTACTTC. Amino acid sequence: CASSPDGTPYEQYF.

This chain uses TRBV18 with TRBJ1-5, with D perhaps TRBD1 (6 bases). With 0 bases removed from V and 3 bases from J, the gap between germline ends came to 9 bases. The CDR3 has 15 amino acids. Per germline, CDR1 KGHSH and CDR2 LQKENI. The CDR3 sequence: CASSPPGQLNQPQHF. For the CDR3, the DNA is TGTGCCAGCTCACCACCAGGACAGCTCAATCAGCCCCAGCATTTT.

The rearrangement joins TRBV5-6 to TRBJ1-1; D gene uncertain. This CDR3 contains 14 residues. Germline CDR1 is SGHDT and CDR2 is YYEEEE. V lost 5 bases and J 3 bases, leaving 14 bases between the germline ends. CDR3 bases: TGTGCCAGCAGTTATCTGACGGGATACACTGAAGCTTTCTTT. This sequence encodes CASSYLTGYTEAFF.

The chain links TRBV5-1 to TRBJ2-5; 13 bases match TRBD2. J was trimmed by 0 bases and V by 0 bases; bases with no gene match: 8. The germline CDR1 and CDR2 sequences are SGHRS and YFSETQ. This CDR3 has 19 residues. In DNA, the CDR3 is TGCGCCAGCAGCTTGGTTTCCACTAGCGGGGGGGCTTACCAAGAGACCCAGTACTTC. Residues: CASSLVSTSGGAYQETQYF. Combining the CDR3 with reference TRBV5-1 and TRBJ2-5 gives the whole variable domain KAGVTQTPRYLIKTRGQQVTLSCSPISGHRSVSWYQQTPGQGLQFLFEYFSETQRNKGNFPGRFSGRQFSNSRSEMNVSTLELGDSALYLCASSLVSTSGGAYQETQYFGPGTRLLVL.

The chain has TRBV7-2 and TRBJ1-3; D gene unclear. The CDR3 runs to 15 residues. Per germline, CDR1 SGHTA and CDR2 FQGNSA. Deletions cut 5 bases from V and 0 bases from J, with 11 bases between. The DNA for the CDR3 is TGTGCCAGCAGCAAAGACGGATACTCTGGAAACACCATATATTTT. Its translation is CASSKDGYSGNTIYF. Together with reference TRBV7-2 and TRBJ1-3, the CDR3 gives the full variable domain: GAGVSQSPSNKVTEKGKDVELRCDPISGHTALYWYRQSLGQGLEFLIYFQGNSAPDKSGLPSDRFSAERTGGSVSTLTIQRTQQEDSAVYLCASSKDGYSGNTIYFGEGSWLTVV.

The CDR3 here is CASSTRTRTGELFF. The CDR3 DNA sequence: TGTGCCAGCAGCACCCGGACCCGCACCGGGGAGCTGTTTTTT. The V gene is TRBV7-2, the J gene TRBJ2-2; D not resolved. Per germline, CDR1 SGHTA and CDR2 FQGNSA. This CDR3 comprises 14 residues. V was pared by 5 bases and J by 4 bases, with 11 bases between. Full variable domain (outside the CDR3, taken from reference TRBV7-2 and TRBJ2-2): GAGVSQSPSNKVTEKGKDVELRCDPISGHTALYWYRQSLGQGLEFLIYFQGNSAPDKSGLPSDRFSAERTGGSVSTLTIQRTQQEDSAVYLCASSTRTRTGELFFGEGSRLTVL.

J is TRBJ2-3 and V is TRBV10-3; 8 nucleotides align to TRBD2. This CDR3 has 16 residues. Trimming removed 4 bases from V and 4 bases from J; junction bases left unmatched: 10. Germline V gene data show CDR1 as ENHRY and CDR2 as SYGVKD. The CDR3 bases are TGTGCCATCAGTGCAGACTCCGGGACTAGTTCAGATACGCAGTATTTT. It is translated as CAISADSGTSSDTQYF.

Notes on this clone: Other DNA sequences from this sample encode an identical CDR3 as well. The chain employs TRBV18 and TRBJ1-1, with D hard to call. The CDR3 length is 13 residues. Trimming cost V 3 bases and J 0 bases, with 5 bases left between them. Looked up from germline, CDR1 is KGHSH and CDR2 is LQKENI. The CDR3 nucleotides are TGTGCCAGCTCACCGGGGTTGAACACTGAAGCTTTCTTT. Encoded protein: CASSPGLNTEAFF.

The rearrangement uses TRBV5-6 and TRBJ2-1; 7 bases are a match to TRBD1. The junction had 5 bases not matched to a gene; V was cut back by 2 bases and J by 3 bases. CDR3 length: 15 residues. CDR1 and CDR2 from the germline V gene are SGHDT and YYEEEE. CDR3 region: CASSFRDRVYNEQFF. For the CDR3, the DNA is TGTGCCAGCAGCTTCCGAGACAGGGTCTACAATGAGCAGTTCTTC.

The V and J genes are TRBV27 and TRBJ2-7; possibly TRBD1 for D (5 bases). Germline CDR1 MNHEY, CDR2 SMNVEV (reference sequence). V lost 2 bases to trimming and J lost 0 bases, with 8 bases between them. CDR3 length: 14 residues. This CDR3 is CASSLQGSSYEQYF. CDR3 DNA: TGTGCCAGCAGTTTACAGGGAAGCTCCTACGAGCAGTACTTC.

This clone has only a few counts. This chain links TRBV7-2 with TRBJ1-4; TRBD1 aligns across 11 bases. Germline V gene sequence: CDR1 SGHTA, CDR2 FQGNSA. V lost 3 bases to trimming and J lost 3 bases; unmatched junction nucleotides: 6. This CDR3 region has 17 residues. This CDR3 reads CASSFRTGGAPNEKLFF. The CDR3 DNA reads as TGTGCCAGCAGCTTTCGGACAGGGGGCGCCCCTAATGAAAAACTGTTTTTT.

This chain uses TRBV27 with TRBJ2-3; 10 positions agree with TRBD2. The V and J ends lost 6 bases and 5 bases, in that order; junction bases with no gene match: 17. The CDR3 is 18 amino acids. Germline V gives CDR1 MNHEY, CDR2 SMNVEV (reference sequence). The CDR3 region has the DNA TGTGCCAGCAGCTCGGGACTTGGGAGCGGGAGGGCCCTAGATACGCAGTATTTT. Residues: CASSSGLGSGRALDTQYF.